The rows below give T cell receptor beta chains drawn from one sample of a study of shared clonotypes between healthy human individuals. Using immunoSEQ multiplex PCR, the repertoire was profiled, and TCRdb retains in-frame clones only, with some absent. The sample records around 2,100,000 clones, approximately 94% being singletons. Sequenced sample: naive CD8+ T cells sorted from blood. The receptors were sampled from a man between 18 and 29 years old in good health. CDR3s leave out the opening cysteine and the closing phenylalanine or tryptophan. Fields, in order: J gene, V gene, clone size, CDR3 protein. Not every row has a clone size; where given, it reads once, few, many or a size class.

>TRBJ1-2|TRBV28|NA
ASSFQLGDGYT
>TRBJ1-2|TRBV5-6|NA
ASSSSLQVNYGYT
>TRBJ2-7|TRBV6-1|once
ASKGGLSSYEQY
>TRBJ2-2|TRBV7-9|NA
ASSYHGELF
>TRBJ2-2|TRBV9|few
ASSPRDRDFTGELF
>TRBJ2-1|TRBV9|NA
ASSAAGTVYNEQF
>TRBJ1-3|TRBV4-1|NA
ASSQVIGPGNTIY
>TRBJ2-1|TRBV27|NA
ASSRLAGGTDEQF
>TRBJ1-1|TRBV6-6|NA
ASSYWTGGTEAF
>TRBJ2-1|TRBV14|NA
ASSPSLTHEQF
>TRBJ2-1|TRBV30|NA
AWKKGGPRTSGRAAHNEQF
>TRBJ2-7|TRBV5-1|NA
ASSLDPPSNVGYEQY
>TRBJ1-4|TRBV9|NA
ASSPGTWDTGEKLF
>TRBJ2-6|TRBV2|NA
ASRPGTGGHPLWNSGANVLT
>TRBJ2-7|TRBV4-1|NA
ASSQAGHSYEQY
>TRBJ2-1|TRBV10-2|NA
ASTSPVEGVNNEQF
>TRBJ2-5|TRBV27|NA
ASGLAGDQETQY
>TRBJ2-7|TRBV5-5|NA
ASSFGISYEQY
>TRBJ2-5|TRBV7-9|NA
ASGETSGRAETQY
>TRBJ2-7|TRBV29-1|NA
SVVTYEQY
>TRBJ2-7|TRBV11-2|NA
ASSLASGEPYEQY
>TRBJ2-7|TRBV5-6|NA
ASSLAYDPYEQY
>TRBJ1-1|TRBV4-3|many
ASSQAGVHNTEAF
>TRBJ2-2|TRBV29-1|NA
SGPGGSGELF
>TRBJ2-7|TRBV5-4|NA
ASSLGDRGLQGEQY
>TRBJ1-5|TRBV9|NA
ASSVDGDQPQH
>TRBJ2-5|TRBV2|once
ASWGLAGGRGQETQY
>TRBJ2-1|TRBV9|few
ASSDLAGGPYEQF
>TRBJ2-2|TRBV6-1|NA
ASSDYTYPNTGELF
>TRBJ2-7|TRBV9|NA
ASSVGGDTYEQY
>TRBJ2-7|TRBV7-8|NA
ASSLGGTIPYEQY
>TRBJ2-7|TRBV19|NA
ASSIDGSRGLAGYEQY
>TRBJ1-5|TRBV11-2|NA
ASSGDSYQPQH
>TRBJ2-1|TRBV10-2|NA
ATYPNRGYEQF
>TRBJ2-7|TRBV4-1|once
ASSQVSGVPNYEQY